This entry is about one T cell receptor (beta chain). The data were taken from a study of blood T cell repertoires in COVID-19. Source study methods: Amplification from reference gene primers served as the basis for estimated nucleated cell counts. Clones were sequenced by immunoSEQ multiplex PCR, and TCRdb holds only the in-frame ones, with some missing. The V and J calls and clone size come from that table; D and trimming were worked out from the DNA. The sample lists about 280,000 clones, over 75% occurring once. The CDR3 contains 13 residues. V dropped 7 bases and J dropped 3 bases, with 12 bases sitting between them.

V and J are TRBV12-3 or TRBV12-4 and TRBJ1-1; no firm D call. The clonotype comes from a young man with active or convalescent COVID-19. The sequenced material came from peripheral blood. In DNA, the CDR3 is TGTGCCAGCAACAATCTGGCGGACACTGAAGCTTTCTTT. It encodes CASNNLADTEAFF.